The 4 T cell receptor beta chains listed next were all sequenced from one sample in a study of OX40 agonist ivuxolimab in advanced cancers. Profiled with immunoSEQ multiplex PCR; TCRdb holds only in-frame clones, not every one. The sample shows 34,000 or so clones, 75% to 85% of them seen only once. Sequenced here: CD4+ or CD8+ T cells sorted from blood, sampled in a trial of the OX40 agonist ivuxolimab. The receptor source for this set is an adult with an advanced solid tumor such as melanoma, head and neck, liver or kidney cancer.

V gene TRBV6-6 combines with J gene TRBJ2-3; D unclear. The CDR3 has 15 residues. Germline V lookup: CDR1 MNHNY, CDR2 SVGAGI (reference sequence). The V and J ends lost 0 bases and 4 bases respectively, with 11 bases between them. CDR3 bases: TGTGCCAGCAGTTACTCGAGTTTTCGCTCAGATACGCAGTATTTT. Translating gives CASSYSSFRSDTQYF.

The chain carries TRBV7-8 and TRBJ1-3, with TRBD1 matching 7 bases. Germline CDR1 reads SGHVS; CDR2 reads FQNEAQ. With V trimmed by 4 bases and J by 4 bases, 1 base remained unmatched. The CDR3 totals 13 residues. For the CDR3, the DNA is TGTGCCAGCAGCTCGGACAGGGGAAACACCATATATTTT. This gives the protein CASSSDRGNTIYF. Combining the CDR3 with reference TRBV7-8 and TRBJ1-3 gives the whole variable domain GAGVSQSPRYKVAKRGQDVALRCDPISGHVSLFWYQQALGQGPEFLTYFQNEAQLDKSGLPSDRFFAERPEGSVSTLKIQRTQQEDSAVYLCASSSDRGNTIYFGEGSWLTVV.

The chain has TRBV15 and TRBJ2-1; 8 nucleotides match TRBD2. CDR1 is LNHNV and CDR2 is YYDKDF in the germline V gene (reference sequence). V was pared by 4 bases and J by 3 bases, with 2 bases of the junction left unmatched. The CDR3 loop spans 14 amino acids. CDR3 sequence: CATSKGLDYNEQFF. The CDR3 DNA sequence: TGTGCCACCAGCAAGGGACTAGACTACAATGAGCAGTTCTTC.

The rearrangement links TRBV19 to TRBJ2-2, with 8 bases lining up with TRBD2. V trimming: 5 bases; J trimming: 0 bases; junction bases outside the gene matches: 8. The CDR3 runs to 17 residues. Germline values: CDR1 LNHDA, CDR2 SQIVND (reference sequence). CDR3 protein: CASSPRGSGTNTGELFF. CDR3 DNA sequence: TGTGCCAGTAGTCCCCGTGGTAGCGGGACGAACACCGGGGAGCTGTTTTTT.